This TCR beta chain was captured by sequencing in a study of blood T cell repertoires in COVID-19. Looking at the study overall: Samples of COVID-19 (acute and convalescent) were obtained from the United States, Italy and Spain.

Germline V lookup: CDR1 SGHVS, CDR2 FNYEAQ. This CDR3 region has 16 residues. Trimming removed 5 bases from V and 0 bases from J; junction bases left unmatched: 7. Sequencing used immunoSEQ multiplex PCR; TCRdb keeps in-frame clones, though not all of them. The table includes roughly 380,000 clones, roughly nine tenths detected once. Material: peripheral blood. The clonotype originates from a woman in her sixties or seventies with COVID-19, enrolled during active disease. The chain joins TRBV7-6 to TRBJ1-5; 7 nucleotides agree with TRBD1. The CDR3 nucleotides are TGTGCCAGCAGCCTCCAGGGGGGCTATAGCAATCAGCCCCAGCATTTT. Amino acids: CASSLQGGYSNQPQHF.